Below, one T cell receptor beta chain is given with its context. Antigen: not known. The CDR3 extends over 14 amino acids. The germline gives CDR1 MNHEY, CDR2 SVGAGI. The V gene end was trimmed by 0 bases and the J gene end by 3 bases; junction bases not matched to a gene: 2. The PCR had 60 Vbeta and 13 Jbeta primers. TCRdb keeps only in-frame clones here, not all; method: immunoSEQ multiplex PCR. The sample has 130,000 to 150,000 clones; about 72% are singletons. Everyone who donated was a healthy bone marrow donor. This specimen comes from a study of cytomegalovirus exposure and HLA in healthy donors. Study-level results: An ancestry cluster, one associated with Asian ancestry, reportedly showed fewer N-insertions than the approximately 720-donor mean in a later analysis. Across HLA loci, a later analysis found differing TCR association rates, with DRB1 most and HLA-C fewest.

Source material: PBMCs. The gene calls are TRBV6-5 and TRBJ2-7; 7 bases match TRBD1. This receptor was taken from a man aged 35 to 55 in good health and CMV-seronegative. The chain's CDR3 is CASSYSRQGYEQYF. As DNA, the CDR3 is TGTGCCAGCAGTTACTCGAGACAGGGCTACGAGCAGTACTTC.